This entry concerns a single TCR beta chain. Trimming removed 7 bases from V and 3 bases from J, with 10 bases in between. Germline lookup yields CDR1 DFQATT and CDR2 SNEGSKA (reference sequence). The CDR3 runs 11 residues. This entry comes from a study of shared T cell receptors in the human thymus. Here immunoSEQ multiplex PCR was the method, and the copy in TCRdb shows in-frame clones only, minus some. The sample has roughly 410,000 clones; 95% are singletons. The chain carries TRBV20-1 and TRBJ2-7, with D tentatively TRBD1 (5 bases). This TCR came from a human donor. Sequenced input: thymocytes. The CDR3 loop is CSVSRDYEQYF. CDR3 nucleotides: TGCAGTGTTTCCAGGGACTACGAGCAGTACTTC.